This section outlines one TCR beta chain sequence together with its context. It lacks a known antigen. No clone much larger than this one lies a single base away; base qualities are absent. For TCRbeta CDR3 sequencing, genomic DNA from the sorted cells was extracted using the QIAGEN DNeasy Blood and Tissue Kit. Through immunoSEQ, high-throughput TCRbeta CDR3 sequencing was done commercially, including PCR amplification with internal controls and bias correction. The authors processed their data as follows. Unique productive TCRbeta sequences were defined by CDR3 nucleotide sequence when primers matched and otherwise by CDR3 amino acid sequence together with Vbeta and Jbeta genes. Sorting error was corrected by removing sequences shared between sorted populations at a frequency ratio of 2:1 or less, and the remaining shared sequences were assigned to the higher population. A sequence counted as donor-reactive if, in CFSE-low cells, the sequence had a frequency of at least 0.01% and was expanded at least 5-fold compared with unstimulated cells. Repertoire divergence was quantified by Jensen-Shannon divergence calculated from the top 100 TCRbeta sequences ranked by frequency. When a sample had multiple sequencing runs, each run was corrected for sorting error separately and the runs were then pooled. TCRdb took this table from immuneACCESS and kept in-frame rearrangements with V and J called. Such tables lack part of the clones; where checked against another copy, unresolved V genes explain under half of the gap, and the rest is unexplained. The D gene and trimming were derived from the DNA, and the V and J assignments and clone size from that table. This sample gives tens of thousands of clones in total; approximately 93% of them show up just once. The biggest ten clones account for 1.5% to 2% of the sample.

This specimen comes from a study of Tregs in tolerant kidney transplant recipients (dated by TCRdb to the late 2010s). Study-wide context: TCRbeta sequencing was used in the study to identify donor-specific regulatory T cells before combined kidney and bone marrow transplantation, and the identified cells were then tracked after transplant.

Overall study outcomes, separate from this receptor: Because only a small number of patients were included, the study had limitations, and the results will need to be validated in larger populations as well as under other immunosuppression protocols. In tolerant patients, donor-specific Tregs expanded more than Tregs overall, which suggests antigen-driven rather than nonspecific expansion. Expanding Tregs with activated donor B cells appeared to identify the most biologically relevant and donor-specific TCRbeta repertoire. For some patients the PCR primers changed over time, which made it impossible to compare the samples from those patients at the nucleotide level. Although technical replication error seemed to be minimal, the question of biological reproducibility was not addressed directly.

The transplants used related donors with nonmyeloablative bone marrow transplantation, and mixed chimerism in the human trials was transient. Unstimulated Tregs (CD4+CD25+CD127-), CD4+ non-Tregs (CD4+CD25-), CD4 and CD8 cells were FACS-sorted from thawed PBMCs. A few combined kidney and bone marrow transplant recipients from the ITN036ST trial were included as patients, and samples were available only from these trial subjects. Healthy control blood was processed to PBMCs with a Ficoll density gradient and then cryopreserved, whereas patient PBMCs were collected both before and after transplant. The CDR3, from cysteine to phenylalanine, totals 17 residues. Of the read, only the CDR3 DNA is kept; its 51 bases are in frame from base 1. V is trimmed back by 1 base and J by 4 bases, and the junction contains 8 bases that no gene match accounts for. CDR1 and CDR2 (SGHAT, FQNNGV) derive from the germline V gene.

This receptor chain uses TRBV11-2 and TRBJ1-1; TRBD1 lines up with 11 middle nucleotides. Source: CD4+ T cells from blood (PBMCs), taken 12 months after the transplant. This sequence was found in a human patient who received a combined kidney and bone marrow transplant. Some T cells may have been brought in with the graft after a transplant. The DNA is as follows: TGTGCCAGCAGCTTAGCCCCGCCGGGACAGGGGGGCACTGAAGCTTTCTTT. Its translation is CASSLAPPGQGGTEAFF.